Listed here are 9 T cell receptor beta chains from one sample, sequenced in a study of cytomegalovirus exposure and HLA in healthy donors. Assay used: immunoSEQ multiplex PCR; TCRdb lists only in-frame clones, some missing. This table holds about 71,000 clones, approximately 94% found once. The sequenced material came from PBMCs. The receptors were sampled from a woman aged 18 to 35 in good health and CMV-seronegative.

V usage is TRBV5-1 and J usage is TRBJ2-3; possible D gene TRBD2, 5 bases. The CDR3 spans 16 residues. V lost 1 base and J 1 base, leaving 13 bases between the germline ends. Germline V gives CDR1 SGHRS, CDR2 YFSETQ. The CDR3 loop is CASSLSGKRRTDTQYF. For the CDR3, the DNA is TGCGCCAGCAGCTTGTCGGGGAAACGGCGCACAGATACGCAGTATTTT.

CDR3 in amino acids: CASSSGYEQFF. In DNA, the CDR3 is TGTGCCAGCAGCTCCGGGTATGAGCAGTTCTTC. The V call is TRBV7-8, the J call TRBJ2-1; D call uncertain. CDR3 length: 11 amino acids. Germline values: CDR1 SGHVS, CDR2 FQNEAQ. Trimming took off 4 bases at V and 8 bases at J, with 6 bases between the two ends.

The rearrangement joins TRBV6-5 to TRBJ2-1, with TRBD1 matching 10 bases. Per germline, CDR1 MNHEY and CDR2 SVGAGI. This CDR3 has 15 residues. J was trimmed by 2 bases and V by 6 bases; bases with no gene match: 4. CDR3 loop: CASSRDRGTYNEQFF. The CDR3 bases are TGTGCCAGCAGCAGGGACAGGGGAACCTACAATGAGCAGTTCTTC.

This clone was found a few times. The chain combines TRBV19 with TRBJ2-5; tentatively, D is TRBD1 (6 bases). V was clipped by 3 bases and J by 7 bases, with 12 bases between them. CDR3 length equals 13 residues. Per germline, CDR1 LNHDA and CDR2 SQIVND (reference sequence). CDR3 in DNA: TGTGCCAGTAGTATTGACAGGTCACGGACCCAGTACTTC. It is translated as CASSIDRSRTQYF.

The chain recombines TRBV5-4 with TRBJ2-7, with D possibly TRBD2 on 6 matching bases. Germline CDR1 reads SGHNT; CDR2 reads YYREEE (reference sequence). This CDR3 has 15 residues. The V end lost 4 bases, the J end lost 3 bases, and 17 bases lay between the germline ends. This chain's CDR3 is CASSPDPVGGYEQYF. CDR3 bases: TGTGCCAGCAGCCCAGACCCGGTGGGGGGCTACGAGCAGTACTTC.

V usage is TRBV6-4 and J usage is TRBJ2-1; 8 nucleotides agree with TRBD2. The junction had 1 base not matched to a gene; V was cut back by 3 bases and J by 0 bases. Germline V lookup: CDR1 MRHNA, CDR2 SNTAGT. This CDR3 is 15 amino acids long. The DNA of the CDR3 is TGTGCCAGCAGTGAAGGGACTAGCTCCTACAATGAGCAGTTCTTC. Protein: CASSEGTSSYNEQFF.

The chain links TRBV27 to TRBJ2-1; tentatively, D is TRBD2 (5 bases). Germline lookup yields CDR1 MNHEY and CDR2 SMNVEV (reference sequence). The CDR3 has 11 amino acids. Trimming removed 5 bases at V and 12 bases at J, with 11 bases between. The CDR3 bases are TGTGCCAGCAGTCCGGGAATCGGGCAGTTCTTC. It codes for CASSPGIGQFF.

The CDR3: CATLGGGQETQYF. The CDR3 coding sequence is TGTGCCACCCTGGGAGGGGGCCAAGAGACCCAGTACTTC. The gene calls are TRBV6-6 and TRBJ2-5; tentatively, D is TRBD2 (7 bases). Between the trimmed V and J ends, which lost 10 bases and 1 base, there was a span of 13 bases. Germline loops: CDR1 MNHNY, CDR2 SVGAGI (reference sequence). The CDR3 spans 13 residues.

The chain recombines TRBV2 with TRBJ1-5; 8 positions agree with TRBD1. Per the germline V gene, CDR1 is SNHLY and CDR2 is FYNNEI. Trimming cost V 7 bases and J 4 bases; bases outside gene matches: 6. This CDR3 has 14 residues. The CDR3 here is CASTLGQGNQPQHF. The CDR3 DNA follows: TGTGCCAGCACCTTAGGACAGGGTAATCAGCCCCAGCATTTT.